Below are 25 T cell receptor beta chains sequenced from a single sample in a study of cytomegalovirus exposure and HLA in healthy donors. A multiplex PCR was run with 60 Vbeta primers and 13 Jbeta primers. Libraries were prepared by immunoSEQ multiplex PCR; TCRdb keeps only in-frame clonotypes and omits some of them. The sample has fewer than 250,000 clones, 76% seen once. The sample comprised PBMCs. The receptors here all came from a young man in good health and CMV-seronegative.

Notes on this clone: This likely stems from a read error, as it lies one base from a far larger clone. Here the CDR3 reads CASSETTGGGNTIYF. The CDR3 DNA reads as TGTGCCAGCAGTGAAACGACAGGGGGTGGAAACACCATATATTTT. The J gene is TRBJ1-3, the V gene TRBV2; 9 bases map to TRBD1. The germline V gene has CDR1 SNHLY and CDR2 FYNNEI. This CDR3 has 15 amino acids. With V trimmed by 2 bases and J by 3 bases, 2 bases remained unmatched.

The sample holds a few counts of this clone. V gene TRBV5-5 combines with J gene TRBJ1-2; the D gene is possibly TRBD1 (5 bases). Trimming cost V 0 bases and J 4 bases, with 13 bases left between them. The CDR3 runs to 15 residues. Germline V gene data show CDR1 as SGHKS and CDR2 as YYEKEE (reference sequence). Written as DNA, the CDR3 is TGTGCCAGCAGCTTGGTGTCTTATCAGGGCTATGGCTACACCTTC. It specifies CASSLVSYQGYGYTF.

The J gene is TRBJ1-2, the V gene TRBV27; 8 nucleotides match TRBD1. Germline CDR1 and CDR2: MNHEY and SMNVEV (reference sequence). The CDR3 runs to 14 residues. With V trimmed by 6 bases and J by 1 base, 4 bases remained unmatched. CDR3 bases: TGTGCCAGCAGACTACAGGGGGGTAACTATGGCTACACCTTC. Translation: CASRLQGGNYGYTF.

The chain is built from TRBV6-1 and TRBJ2-2; D is unresolved. V shed 0 bases and J shed 5 bases, with 4 bases lying between them. The germline V gene has CDR1 MNHNS and CDR2 SASEGT. The CDR3 is made up of 13 amino acids. CDR3 DNA sequence: TGTGCCAGCAGTGAAGCGGAGACCGGGGAGCTGTTTTTT. Translating gives CASSEAETGELFF.

This clone is a singleton in its sample. This sequence joins TRBV5-6 and TRBJ2-1; perhaps TRBD1 as D (5 bases). The germline V gene encodes CDR1 SGHDT and CDR2 YYEEEE. With 0 bases removed from V and 9 bases from J, the gap between germline ends came to 19 bases. This CDR3 has 16 amino acids. CDR3 amino acids: CASSLVSGRVVSEQFF. CDR3 DNA: TGTGCCAGCAGCTTGGTTTCTGGCAGGGTCGTCAGTGAGCAGTTCTTC.

This clone has just a few counts. The rearrangement joins TRBV19 to TRBJ2-1, with D unresolved. The ends were cut back, 3 bases at V and 9 bases at J, with 9 bases in the middle. Germline V gives CDR1 LNHDA, CDR2 SQIVND (reference sequence). The CDR3 consists of 12 residues. The DNA for the CDR3 is TGTGCCAGTAGTATGAGTGGCGGTGAGCAGTTCTTC. Its translation is CASSMSGGEQFF. Full variable domain (rest looked up from reference TRBV19 and TRBJ2-1): DGGITQSPKYLFRKEGQNVTLSCEQNLNHDAMYWYRQDPGQGLRLIYYSQIVNDFQKGDIAEGYSVSREKKESFPLTVTSAQKNPTAFYLCASSMSGGEQFFGPGTRLTVL.

The gene calls are TRBV7-3 and TRBJ2-6; 8 bases are a match to TRBD1. CDR1 SGHTA and CDR2 FQGTGA come from the germline V gene. The CDR3 extends over 16 amino acids. Losses at the gene ends were 5 bases for V and 2 bases for J; bases not matched to a gene: 5. CDR3 sequence (DNA): TGTGCCAGCAGCCCACCAGGGGGCGCTGGGGCCAACGTCCTGACTTTC. It translates to CASSPPGGAGANVLTF. The entire variable domain, with the rest obtained from reference TRBV7-3 and TRBJ2-6, is as follows: GAGVSQTPSNKVTEKGKYVELRCDPISGHTALYWYRQSLGQGPEFLIYFQGTGAADDSGLPNDRFFAVRPEGSVSTLKIQRTERGDSAVYLCASSPPGGAGANVLTFGAGSRLTVL.

The V and J genes are TRBV6-5 and TRBJ1-1; no clear D. This CDR3 has 15 residues. Trimming removed 5 bases from V and 5 bases from J, with 18 bases in between. Germline CDR1 MNHEY, CDR2 SVGAGI. The CDR3 loop is CASSATISPGTEAFF. Written as DNA, the CDR3 is TGTGCCAGCAGTGCTACGATATCCCCGGGAACTGAAGCTTTCTTT.

This clone has a single count. The chain couples TRBV19 to TRBJ2-7; no definite D call. V gave up 0 bases and J gave up 2 bases, with 8 bases separating them. This CDR3 region has 14 residues. Germline CDR1 reads LNHDA; CDR2 reads SQIVND (reference sequence). CDR3 amino acids: CASSIDSSAYEQYF. CDR3 DNA sequence: TGTGCCAGTAGTATAGATAGCAGCGCCTACGAGCAGTACTTC.

The CDR3: CAISEPHGGRGEAFF. The CDR3 coding sequence is TGTGCCATCAGTGAGCCCCATGGGGGGAGGGGTGAAGCTTTCTTT. This sequence joins TRBV10-3 and TRBJ1-1; the D gene is possibly TRBD1 (5 bases). V was cut by 2 bases and J by 7 bases, with 17 bases left in between. The germline gives CDR1 ENHRY, CDR2 SYGVKD. This CDR3 has 15 residues.

The chain employs TRBV20-1 and TRBJ2-3; no clear D. This CDR3 is built from 10 residues. V lost 5 bases and J lost 5, with 5 bases in between. The germline gives CDR1 DFQATT, CDR2 SNEGSKA (reference sequence). The DNA of the CDR3 is TGCAGTGCTGTGCGAGATACGCAGTATTTT. Amino acids: CSAVRDTQYF.

V is TRBV2 and J is TRBJ2-5; TRBD1 matches at 7 bases. The CDR3 length is 15 residues. The V gene's germline CDR1 is SNHLY and CDR2 FYNNEI. V lost 7 bases, J lost 3 bases, and 11 bases stayed unmatched. CDR3 nucleotide sequence: TGTGCCAGCACTTACGACCGGGACAGAAAAGAGACCCAGTACTTC. Translation gives CASTYDRDRKETQYF.

The chain recombines TRBV7-8 with TRBJ2-7, with 10 bases lining up with TRBD1. V was pared by 2 bases and J by 5 bases, with 15 bases of the junction left unmatched. Germline V gene lookup returns CDR1 SGHVS and CDR2 FQNEAQ. The CDR3 consists of 18 residues. This chain's CDR3 is CASSLLFGGTGESNEQYF. CDR3 nucleotide sequence: TGTGCCAGCAGCTTATTGTTCGGGGGGACAGGGGAAAGCAACGAGCAGTACTTC.

The chain carries TRBV5-4 and TRBJ1-3; D is uncertain. V shed 0 bases and J shed 5 bases, with 12 bases lying between them. This CDR3 contains 15 residues. The germline gives CDR1 SGHNT, CDR2 YYREEE (reference sequence). The CDR3 spells CASSLDPHERNTIYF. The CDR3 nucleotides are TGTGCCAGCAGCTTGGATCCCCACGAGAGAAACACCATATATTTT.

This clone was seen only once. The chain has TRBV5-1 and TRBJ2-1, with D possibly matching TRBD1 (6 bases). V dropped 0 bases and J dropped 5 bases, with 18 bases sitting between them. Germline V CDR1 and CDR2: SGHRS, YFSETQ. The CDR3 is made up of 17 amino acids. DNA of the CDR3: TGCGCCAGCAGCTTGGTTGGGACAAAGACTGGAAACAATGAGCAGTTCTTC. It specifies CASSLVGTKTGNNEQFF.

The genes are TRBV2 and TRBJ1-5, with TRBD1 matching over 8 bases. CDR1 and CDR2 from the germline V gene are SNHLY and FYNNEI. This CDR3 spans 18 amino acids. V was clipped by 6 bases and J by 2 bases; unmatched bases: 15. The CDR3 reads CASSLTPTTGEGNQPQHF. CDR3 sequence (DNA): TGTGCCAGCAGCCTCACCCCCACGACAGGGGAGGGCAATCAGCCCCAGCATTTT.

This chain connects TRBV2 to TRBJ2-3; TRBD1 matches 8 bases. Germline CDR1 reads SNHLY; CDR2 reads FYNNEI. V trimming: 7 bases; J trimming: 6 bases; junction bases outside the gene matches: 12. The CDR3 covers 15 residues. As DNA, the CDR3 is TGTGCCAGCACCGAGGGGACAGGCGGGTCTGATACGCAGTATTTT. This codes for CASTEGTGGSDTQYF.

V is TRBV10-2 and J is TRBJ2-7; 15 bases map to TRBD2. Germline trimming cut 6 bases from V and 5 bases from J; bases unmatched to any gene: 8. This CDR3 is 16 amino acids long. Germline lookup yields CDR1 WSHSY and CDR2 SAAADI. CDR3 DNA sequence: TGCGCCAGCAGAAAAGGGACTAGCGGGAGGTTTAACGAGCAGTACTTC. Translating it yields CASRKGTSGRFNEQYF.

This clone was recorded only once. The gene calls are TRBV14 and TRBJ2-7, with 7 bases aligning to TRBD1. The junction had 6 bases not matched to a gene; V was cut back by 4 bases and J by 6 bases. The CDR3 is 13 amino acids. The germline V gene encodes CDR1 SGHDN and CDR2 FVKESK. The CDR3 nucleotides are TGTGCCAGCAGCCCGACAGGGTTAGGCGAGCAGTACTTC. This encodes CASSPTGLGEQYF.

The chain couples TRBV7-8 to TRBJ2-1, with 11 bases matching TRBD2. The V gene end was trimmed by 5 bases and the J gene end by 4 bases; junction bases not matched to a gene: 10. There are 17 residues in the CDR3. CDR1 SGHVS and CDR2 FQNEAQ come from the germline V gene. Here the CDR3 DNA reads TGTGCCAGCAGCCCAGGGACTAGCGGTTACAGGTACAATGAGCAGTTCTTC. Its translation is CASSPGTSGYRYNEQFF.

V gene TRBV13 combines with J gene TRBJ2-2; D gene unclear. The germline V gene has CDR1 PRHDT and CDR2 FYEKMQ (reference sequence). V dropped 2 bases and J dropped 6 bases, with 10 bases sitting between them. The CDR3 is made up of 14 amino acids. DNA of the CDR3: TGTGCCAGCAGCTTAACCGGGTTGGCCGGGGAGCTGTTTTTT. This encodes CASSLTGLAGELFF.

The chain is built from TRBV18 and TRBJ1-2; a possible D gene is TRBD1 (6 bases). The V gene's germline CDR1 is KGHSH and CDR2 LQKENI. This CDR3 has 15 residues. V dropped 3 bases and J dropped 1 base, with 12 bases sitting between them. CDR3 bases: TGTGCCAGCTCACCTTCCGAGGGGGATAACTATGGCTACACCTTC. It codes for CASSPSEGDNYGYTF.

This clone was observed a handful of times. This sample also contains other DNA sequences that code for the same CDR3. The CDR3 loop is CAIRGLNTEAFF. The DNA for the CDR3 is TGTGCCATCCGGGGGTTAAACACTGAAGCTTTCTTT. J is TRBJ1-1 and V is TRBV10-3, with a tentative D call TRBD1 (5 bases). Germline values: CDR1 ENHRY, CDR2 SYGVKD. This CDR3 has 12 residues. Trimming took off 8 bases at V and 2 bases at J, with 9 bases between the two ends.

The chain links TRBV29-1 to TRBJ2-7; 7 bases are shared with TRBD2. The CDR3 is made up of 14 amino acids. Germline V CDR1 and CDR2: SQVTM, ANQGSEA. After removal of 1 base from V and 5 bases from J, the junction contained 8 bases not matched to a gene. CDR3 residues: CSVEGDLGGNEQYF. CDR3 nucleotides: TGCAGCGTTGAAGGGGACTTGGGGGGGAACGAGCAGTACTTC.

The chain joins TRBV2 to TRBJ2-5; perhaps TRBD2 as D (6 bases). Germline CDR1 reads SNHLY; CDR2 reads FYNNEI. The CDR3 has 14 amino acids. V was clipped by 4 bases and J by 11 bases, with 20 bases between them. The CDR3 loop is CASSVGRRTREQYF. DNA for the CDR3: TGTGCCAGCAGTGTGGGCAGGCGGACCCGGGAGCAGTACTTC.